Each of the 17 T cell receptor beta chains below was sequenced from the same sample in a study of control samples from healthy donors and cancer patients. Some clones are missing from TCRdb's copy, which holds only in-frame ones; the method was immunoSEQ multiplex PCR. Its clone listing holds around 190,000 clones. Sequencing was done on a sample of blood. These receptor sequences come from a woman aged 25 to 39 in good health.

V usage is TRBV5-5 and J usage is TRBJ2-7, with D maybe TRBD1 (6 bases). V was cut by 4 bases and J by 2 bases, with 22 bases left in between. Germline V gene sequence: CDR1 SGHKS, CDR2 YYEKEE (reference sequence). The length of the CDR3 is 17 residues. The CDR3 loop reads CASSIRFTGITPYEQYF. Written as DNA, the CDR3 is TGTGCCAGCAGCATAAGATTCACAGGGATTACGCCCTACGAGCAGTACTTC.

The chain carries TRBV7-8 and TRBJ2-4, with a possible D match to TRBD1 (6 bases). CDR1 and CDR2 (germline): SGHVS, FQNEAQ. This CDR3 has 15 amino acids. V lost 5 bases and J 6 bases, leaving 17 bases between the germline ends. CDR3 DNA sequence: TGTGCCAGCAGCCTAAATCCCGGGACACCAAACATTCAGTACTTC. Translation gives CASSLNPGTPNIQYF.

V and J are TRBV6-1 and TRBJ2-7; 8 bases are shared with TRBD1. The V and J ends lost 0 bases and 7 bases, in that order; junction bases with no gene match: 8. Germline CDR1 reads MNHNS; CDR2 reads SASEGT. CDR3 size: 15 residues. CDR3 bases: TGTGCCAGCAGTGAAGCGCCCCAGGGGGCCGAGGAGCAGTACTTC. It yields the protein CASSEAPQGAEEQYF.

The chain joins TRBV19 to TRBJ1-1; D remains ambiguous. CDR1 LNHDA and CDR2 SQIVND come from the germline V gene (reference sequence). V lost 5 bases and J lost 3, with 10 bases in between. The CDR3 spans 13 residues. The DNA of the CDR3 is TGTGCCAGTAGTCGTCAGTCGGACACTGAAGCTTTCTTT. Translated: CASSRQSDTEAFF.

CDR3 nucleotide sequence: TGTGCCAGCAGCCGGGACCGTCTTAACTATGGCTACACCTTC. Translated, it gives CASSRDRLNYGYTF. The chain has TRBV5-4 and TRBJ1-2, with TRBD1 as a possible D gene (5 bases). Per germline, CDR1 SGHNT and CDR2 YYREEE (reference sequence). V lost 4 bases to trimming and J lost 1 base, with 11 bases between them. The CDR3 has 14 amino acids.

The chain joins TRBV7-9 to TRBJ2-1; D ambiguous. The CDR3 consists of 14 residues. The V end was cut by 5 bases, the J end by 4 bases, with 12 bases between. Per the germline V gene, CDR1 is SEHNR and CDR2 is FQNEAQ (reference sequence). The chain's CDR3 is CASSPISRYNEQFF. For the CDR3, the DNA is TGTGCCAGCAGCCCCATTTCCCGGTACAATGAGCAGTTCTTC.

CDR3 nucleotides: TGTGCCAGCAGTTACATGCGGGGAAGTGAGGAAAAACTGTTTTTT. It specifies CASSYMRGSEEKLFF. The rearrangement links TRBV6-5 to TRBJ1-4, with D hard to call. Germline-derived CDR1 and CDR2 are MNHEY and SVGAGI. CDR3 length: 15 amino acids. Trimming pared 2 bases from V and 8 bases from J, leaving 15 bases between.

The chain is built from TRBV5-1 and TRBJ1-6, with TRBD1 matching 7 bases. V lost 4 bases, J lost 8 bases, and 9 bases stayed unmatched. The germline V gene has CDR1 SGHRS and CDR2 YFSETQ. The CDR3 totals 15 residues. CDR3 amino acids: CASSAPGTEYSPLHF. For the CDR3, the DNA is TGCGCCAGCAGCGCCCCCGGGACAGAATATTCACCCCTCCACTTT.

This rearrangement joins TRBV7-2 to TRBJ2-6; 10 bases fit TRBD1. There are 16 residues in the CDR3. Germline V gene sequence: CDR1 SGHTA, CDR2 FQGNSA. J was trimmed by 9 bases and V by 5 bases; bases with no gene match: 10. Here the CDR3 DNA reads TGTGCCAGCAGCCCACGGACAGGGGGGCATTACAACGTCCTGACTTTC. Protein sequence: CASSPRTGGHYNVLTF.

V usage is TRBV29-1 and J usage is TRBJ1-2; 10 bases agree with TRBD1. The ends lost 6 bases at V and 4 bases at J; junction bases unmatched: 5. Germline values: CDR1 SQVTM, CDR2 ANQGSEA. The CDR3 runs 13 residues. The CDR3 reads CSVGTGEIYGYTF. DNA for the CDR3: TGCAGCGTGGGGACAGGGGAGATCTATGGCTACACCTTC.

The genes are TRBV28 and TRBJ1-4; 7 bases match TRBD1. The CDR3 loop spans 15 amino acids. From germline, CDR1 is MDHEN and CDR2 SYDVKM. V shed 4 bases, J shed 5 bases, and the junction held 7 bases outside the gene matches. The CDR3 is CASSSRGPLNEKLFF. In DNA, the CDR3 is TGTGCCAGCAGTTCTAGGGGGCCCTTAAATGAAAAACTGTTTTTT.

The chain recombines TRBV4-3 with TRBJ1-2; no clear D. The V and J ends lost 0 bases and 4 bases respectively, with 15 bases between them. The CDR3 extends over 16 amino acids. Germline loops: CDR1 LGHNA, CDR2 YSLEER. The CDR3: CASSQDLTGPFYGYTF. CDR3 DNA: TGCGCCAGCAGCCAAGATCTTACTGGTCCCTTCTATGGCTACACCTTC.

A word on this clone: The sample has other DNA sequences that encode this CDR3 too. The chain links TRBV7-2 to TRBJ1-4; the match to TRBD1 covers 8 bases. J gave up 8 bases and V 2 bases, and 4 bases lay outside the gene matches. Per germline, CDR1 SGHTA and CDR2 FQGNSA. This CDR3 comprises 14 residues. In DNA, the CDR3 is TGTGCCAGCAGCTTAATAGGACAGGGAGAAAAACTGTTTTTT. Residues: CASSLIGQGEKLFF.

The chain employs TRBV6-5 and TRBJ2-5; 7 nucleotides match TRBD2. Trimming removed 5 bases from V and 5 bases from J; junction bases left unmatched: 8. Germline V lookup: CDR1 MNHEY, CDR2 SVGAGI. The CDR3 contains 14 residues. The CDR3 loop is CASSPWTSGETQYF. In nucleotides, the CDR3 is TGTGCCAGCAGTCCCTGGACTAGTGGGGAGACCCAGTACTTC.

The chain is built from TRBV2 and TRBJ2-1; 16 bases are shared with TRBD2. The trim removed 7 bases at V and 0 bases at J, leaving 3 bases unmatched. From germline, CDR1 is SNHLY and CDR2 FYNNEI. This CDR3 contains 17 residues. In DNA form, the CDR3 reads TGTGCCAGCACGGGACTAGCGGGGGGGAGCTCCTACAATGAGCAGTTCTTC. Translation: CASTGLAGGSSYNEQFF. Complete variable domain (other parts from reference TRBV2 and TRBJ2-1): EPEVTQTPSHQVTQMGQEVILRCVPISNHLYFYWYRQILGQKVEFLVSFYNNEISEKSEIFDDQFSVERPDGSNFTLKIRSTKLEDSAMYFCASTGLAGGSSYNEQFFGPGTRLTVL.

V usage is TRBV19 and J usage is TRBJ2-3; 10 nucleotides agree with TRBD2. The CDR3 length is 15 residues. The V segment lost 5 bases and the J segment 3 bases; nucleotides outside the gene matches: 5. Germline loops: CDR1 LNHDA, CDR2 SQIVND (reference sequence). The CDR3 is CASSLLAGTTDTQYF. The CDR3 DNA follows: TGTGCCAGTAGTTTACTAGCGGGGACGACAGATACGCAGTATTTT.

J is TRBJ1-1 and V is TRBV5-1; no clear D gene. CDR1 and CDR2 (germline): SGHRS, YFSETQ. The CDR3 sequence is 14 residues long. Trimming took 1 base from V and 1 from J, leaving 8 bases between them. The CDR3 spells CASSLFRGNTEAFF. The CDR3 DNA reads TGCGCCAGCAGCTTGTTTCGGGGGAACACTGAAGCTTTCTTT.